Below, one TCR beta chain is given with its context. What it binds is not known. Naive CD8 cells, CD45RO-negative and positively selected for CCR7, excluded terminally differentiated effector memory CD45RA+ cells. The entry originates in a study of shared clonotypes between healthy human individuals. In the study overall: Each donor's CD8 memory used one plate, CD8 naive two, each CD4 subset three.

Repertoires were generated with immunoSEQ multiplex PCR, while TCRdb's copy carries only in-frame clones and drops some. The sample comprises over 2,000,000 clones, 90% to 95% of which are singletons, and less than 2% rests with the top ten. Deletions cut 3 bases from V and 7 bases from J, with 10 bases between. This CDR3 is 13 amino acids long. The germline V gene has CDR1 SGHDN and CDR2 FVKESK. General study results and limits: The four-donor shared clonotypes exceeded non-shared clonotypes in generation probability, with non-shared ones scoring lower.

What was sequenced was naive CD8+ T cells from PBMCs. V and J are TRBV14 and TRBJ2-1; D not resolved. The TCR comes from a man aged 18 to 30 in good health. Some clones in this sample may be carry-over from other donors' samples. For the CDR3, the DNA is TGTGCCAGCAGCCATCCTGCGGCGAATGAGCAGTTCTTC. Translating gives CASSHPAANEQFF.